The next 5 T cell receptor beta chains were all read from a single sample in a study of blood T cell repertoires in COVID-19. Clones were sequenced by immunoSEQ multiplex PCR, and TCRdb holds only the in-frame ones, with some missing. The table lists about 280,000 clones, around 86% of them singletons. Input material: peripheral blood. The receptors derive from a woman aged 30 to 39 who had recovered from COVID-19.

CDR3 sequence reads: CASSLAATGGRETQYF. DNA of the CDR3: TGTGCCAGCAGCTTAGCAGCGACAGGGGGCCGAGAGACCCAGTACTTC. The chain links TRBV7-9 to TRBJ2-5; TRBD1 matches 10 bases. The CDR3 spans 16 residues. CDR1 is SEHNR, CDR2 FQNEAQ, per germline (reference sequence). V was clipped by 0 bases and J by 4 bases; unmatched bases: 5. Full variable domain (remainder filled in from reference TRBV7-9 and TRBJ2-5): DTGVSQNPRHKITKRGQNVTFRCDPISEHNRLYWYRQTLGQGPEFLTYFQNEAQLEKSRLLSDRFSAERPKGSFSTLEIQRTEQGDSAMYLCASSLAATGGRETQYFGPGTRLLVL.

The chain joins TRBV10-3 to TRBJ1-1; 9 nucleotides align to TRBD1. Losses at the gene ends were 4 bases for V and 3 bases for J; bases not matched to a gene: 6. The CDR3 covers 15 residues. Germline CDR1 and CDR2: ENHRY and SYGVKD. The CDR3 DNA reads TGTGCCATCAGTGCCGGGACAGGGCCCTACACTGAAGCTTTCTTT. Amino acid sequence: CAISAGTGPYTEAFF.

The J gene is TRBJ2-1, the V gene TRBV4-2; 13 positions match TRBD2. Losses at the gene ends were 3 bases for V and 7 bases for J; bases not matched to a gene: 6. The CDR3 length is 16 residues. Germline CDR1 is LGHNA and CDR2 is YNFKEQ. CDR3 loop: CASSHGLAGVKNEQFF. The CDR3 DNA reads as TGTGCCAGCAGCCACGGACTAGCGGGAGTAAAGAATGAGCAGTTCTTC.

V usage is TRBV19 and J usage is TRBJ2-7, with 7 bases identical to TRBD1. Germline trimming cut 6 bases from V and 2 bases from J; bases unmatched to any gene: 7. The CDR3 sequence is 14 residues long. Germline CDR1 reads LNHDA; CDR2 reads SQIVND (reference sequence). The CDR3 spells CASSSTGFPYEQYF. CDR3 sequence (DNA): TGTGCCAGTAGCTCGACAGGGTTCCCCTACGAGCAGTACTTC. Full variable domain (rest looked up from reference TRBV19 and TRBJ2-7): DGGITQSPKYLFRKEGQNVTLSCEQNLNHDAMYWYRQDPGQGLRLIYYSQIVNDFQKGDIAEGYSVSREKKESFPLTVTSAQKNPTAFYLCASSSTGFPYEQYFGPGTRLTVT.

This sequence joins TRBV6-1 and TRBJ2-2, with D possibly matching TRBD1 (5 bases). V was clipped by 2 bases and J by 4 bases, with 14 bases between them. Looked up from germline, CDR1 is MNHNS and CDR2 is SASEGT. CDR3 size: 16 residues. CDR3 in DNA: TGTGCCAGCAGTGAAATTTTCGGACAAGCCACCGGGGAGCTGTTTTTT. This translates into CASSEIFGQATGELFF.